This TCR beta chain was recorded in a study of T-cell reconstitution after alpha-beta-depleted transplantation in children. This clonotype came up many times. Its specificity is not known. Whole-study results and caveats: Some patients' high day-60 TCRbeta diversity was attributed to recipient cells surviving conditioning. T-cell numbers and diversity one year post-transplant derived largely from freshly generated T cells. Alpha-beta T cells present about two months after transplant were reported to originate from several hundred expanded graft clones.

The authors prepared the TCRbeta library with unique molecular identifiers. TCRdb passed the PCR reads through MiXCR, listing each CDR3 protein once. This sample has 550,000 to 800,000 distinct CDR3 sequences, with around 13% found just once. Trimming shortened V by 0 bases and J by 1 base, and 7 bases separated the two germline ends. The CDR3 extends over 13 amino acids. The germline CDR1 and CDR2 sequences are DFQATT and SNEGSKA (reference sequence). This TCR was sampled from a girl aged 2-10 years with congenital amegakaryocytic thrombocytopenia, due to receive a stem cell transplant. This chain uses TRBV20-1 with TRBJ2-7, with D unresolved. Sequencing used PBMCs, obtained before TCRalphabeta/CD19-depleted stem cell transplant. The CDR3 region is CSARDIRSYEQYF. As DNA, the CDR3 is TGCAGTGCTAGAGATATCCGGTCCTACGAGCAGTACTTC.